This entry lists 22 T cell receptor beta chains sequenced from one sample in a study of cytomegalovirus exposure and HLA in healthy donors. 60 Vbeta and 13 Jbeta primers were used in PCR. Some clones are missing from TCRdb's copy, which holds only in-frame ones; the method was immunoSEQ multiplex PCR. The sample carries some 77,000 clones, 60% to 85% recorded once. Specimen: PBMCs. The receptors here all came from a woman between 40 and 55 years old in good health and CMV-seropositive.

The rearrangement joins TRBV5-6 to TRBJ2-7, with TRBD1 matching over 8 bases. This CDR3 comprises 13 residues. The V gene end was trimmed by 3 bases and the J gene end by 2 bases; junction bases not matched to a gene: 1. The germline V gene has CDR1 SGHDT and CDR2 YYEEEE. This chain's CDR3 is CASSWDRTYEQYF. The DNA of the CDR3 is TGTGCCAGCAGCTGGGACAGGACCTACGAGCAGTACTTC.

This clone has just one count. The genes are TRBV6-6 and TRBJ1-1, with 9 bases identical to TRBD1. Germline values: CDR1 MNHNY, CDR2 SVGAGI (reference sequence). CDR3 length equals 15 residues. The V and J ends lost 5 bases and 6 bases, in that order; junction bases with no gene match: 10. This CDR3 reads CASSQAGTGWAEAFF. The CDR3, as DNA: TGTGCCAGCAGTCAAGCCGGGACAGGGTGGGCTGAAGCTTTCTTT.

V and J are TRBV6-5 and TRBJ2-7, with TRBD1 as a possible D gene (5 bases). Germline lookup yields CDR1 MNHEY and CDR2 SVGAGI. The V end was cut by 5 bases, the J end by 6 bases, with 8 bases between. The CDR3 is 11 residues long. CDR3 amino acids: CASSQGSEQYF. Written as DNA, the CDR3 is TGTGCCAGCAGTCAGGGCTCCGAGCAGTACTTC.

V gene TRBV5-8 combines with J gene TRBJ1-1, with D hard to call. CDR3 length equals 15 residues. With 0 bases removed from V and 1 base from J, the gap between germline ends came to 10 bases. Germline V gene data show CDR1 as SGHTS and CDR2 as YDEGEE. The CDR3 region is CASSLGSRENTEAFF. The CDR3 DNA sequence: TGTGCCAGCAGCTTGGGATCGCGGGAGAACACTGAAGCTTTCTTT. The full variable domain, completed using reference TRBV5-8 and TRBJ1-1, is EAGVTQSPTHLIKTRGQQATLRCSPISGHTSVYWYQQALGLGLQFLLWYDEGEERNRGNFPPRFSGRQFPNYSSELNVNALELEDSALYLCASSLGSRENTEAFFGQGTRLTVV.

This chain links TRBV2 with TRBJ2-7; D assignment may be TRBD1 or TRBD2 (5 bases each). The CDR3 loop spans 12 amino acids. CDR1 and CDR2 (germline): SNHLY, FYNNEI. V was shortened by 10 bases and J by 3 bases, with 13 bases between the two germline ends. CDR3 DNA sequence: TGTGCCACCAGAGGGGCGGTCTACGAGCAGTACTTC. Amino acid sequence: CATRGAVYEQYF. Variable domain in full (rest from reference TRBV2 and TRBJ2-7): EPEVTQTPSHQVTQMGQEVILRCVPISNHLYFYWYRQILGQKVEFLVSFYNNEISEKSEIFDDQFSVERPDGSNFTLKIRSTKLEDSAMYFCATRGAVYEQYFGPGTRLTVT.

The rearrangement links TRBV7-6 to TRBJ2-1, with 7 bases matching TRBD1. V shed 5 bases and J 7 bases; nucleotides not matched to a gene: 8. CDR1 is SGHVS and CDR2 is FNYEAQ in the germline V gene. The CDR3 loop spans 14 amino acids. This CDR3 reads CASSLTGIGNEQFF. CDR3 sequence (DNA): TGTGCCAGCAGCCTGACAGGGATTGGGAATGAGCAGTTCTTC.

This chain joins TRBV2 and TRBJ2-5; TRBD2 matches at 7 bases. Trimming at V came to 2 bases and at J to 4 bases, leaving 7 bases not matched to a gene. CDR1 SNHLY and CDR2 FYNNEI come from the germline V gene. The length of the CDR3 is 15 residues. The CDR3 loop reads CASSETRGRRETQYF. CDR3 sequence (DNA): TGTGCCAGCAGTGAAACTCGCGGGAGAAGAGAGACCCAGTACTTC.

The V and J genes are TRBV4-1 and TRBJ1-5; D remains ambiguous. The germline V gene has CDR1 MGHRA and CDR2 YSYEKL. CDR3 length: 16 amino acids. Trimming took off 1 base at V and 1 base at J, with 11 bases between the two ends. Written as DNA, the CDR3 is TGCGCCAGCAGCCAAGGGAGGGAGGAGAGCAATCAGCCCCAGCATTTT. It codes for CASSQGREESNQPQHF.

The gene calls are TRBV28 and TRBJ1-1; the match to TRBD1 covers 7 bases. This CDR3 is built from 16 residues. Germline V lookup: CDR1 MDHEN, CDR2 SYDVKM. Trimming removed 5 bases from V and 1 base from J; junction bases left unmatched: 10. The chain's CDR3 is CASSPRLTGKNTEAFF. In nucleotides, the CDR3 is TGTGCCAGCAGTCCCCGGTTGACAGGGAAGAACACTGAAGCTTTCTTT. The full variable domain, with the rest looked up from reference TRBV28 and TRBJ1-1, is DVKVTQSSRYLVKRTGEKVFLECVQDMDHENMFWYRQDPGLGLRLIYFSYDVKMKEKGDIPEGYSVSREKKERFSLILESASTNQTSMYLCASSPRLTGKNTEAFFGQGTRLTVV.

The rearrangement links TRBV5-6 to TRBJ1-1, with TRBD1 matching over 7 bases. There are 14 residues in the CDR3. The germline V gene encodes CDR1 SGHDT and CDR2 YYEEEE. V lost 2 bases, J lost 11 bases, and 12 bases stayed unmatched. The CDR3 coding sequence is TGTGCCAGCAGCTTTCGACAGGGTAGCTTTGATGCTTTCTTT. Residues: CASSFRQGSFDAFF.

The chain couples TRBV5-1 to TRBJ2-3, with TRBD2 identical over 10 bases. V gave up 0 bases and J gave up 2 bases; unmatched junction bases: 6. The CDR3 spans 17 residues. Germline CDR1 SGHRS, CDR2 YFSETQ. The CDR3 sequence is CASSLGGLADLTDTQYF. The DNA for the CDR3 is TGCGCCAGCAGCTTGGGCGGACTAGCGGATCTCACAGATACGCAGTATTTT.

V is TRBV18 and J is TRBJ2-7, with a possible D match to TRBD1 (6 bases). Germline V lookup: CDR1 KGHSH, CDR2 LQKENI. Trimming removed 2 bases from V and 0 bases from J, with 11 bases in between. The CDR3 totals 15 residues. CDR3 in DNA: TGTGCCAGCTCACCAACCCAGGGGATCTCCTACGAGCAGTACTTC. This translates into CASSPTQGISYEQYF. Full variable domain (remainder filled in from reference TRBV18 and TRBJ2-7): NAGVMQNPRHLVRRRGQEARLRCSPMKGHSHVYWYRQLPEEGLKFMVYLQKENIIDESGMPKERFSAEFPKEGPSILRIQQVVRGDSAAYFCASSPTQGISYEQYFGPGTRLTVT.

The rearrangement uses TRBV15 and TRBJ2-1, with TRBD2 as a possible D gene (5 bases). The CDR3 has 15 residues. Trimming removed 0 bases at V and 6 bases at J, with 12 bases between. Germline CDR1 is LNHNV and CDR2 is YYDKDF (reference sequence). The chain's CDR3 is CATSRDQTSTNEQFF. The CDR3 DNA sequence: TGTGCCACCAGCAGAGATCAAACTAGTACCAATGAGCAGTTCTTC.

This chain uses TRBV19 with TRBJ1-4, with TRBD1 matching over 11 bases. The CDR3 extends over 15 amino acids. The germline V gene has CDR1 LNHDA and CDR2 SQIVND (reference sequence). The J segment lost 8 bases and the V segment lost 5 bases, leaving 7 bases of the junction unmatched. The CDR3: CASSPRTGGGEKLFF. The DNA for the CDR3 is TGTGCCAGTAGTCCACGGACAGGGGGCGGCGAAAAACTGTTTTTT.

This CDR3 is CASSLGAIETYEQYF. The CDR3 DNA is TGTGCCAGCAGCTTAGGGGCGATAGAAACCTACGAGCAGTACTTC. V gene TRBV7-2 combines with J gene TRBJ2-7, with D hard to call. The CDR3 contains 15 residues. CDR1 is SGHTA and CDR2 is FQGNSA in the germline V gene. The V end was cut by 1 base, the J end by 2 bases, with 12 bases between.

This clone has just a few counts. V usage is TRBV9 and J usage is TRBJ1-2; D is perhaps TRBD1 (5 bases). CDR1 and CDR2 from the germline V gene are SGDLS and YYNGEE. Trimming took off 3 bases at V and 2 bases at J, with 14 bases between the two ends. The CDR3 totals 15 residues. CDR3 DNA sequence: TGTGCCAGCAGCGCGGGGGGAAACACGAACTATGGCTACACCTTC. Translation gives CASSAGGNTNYGYTF.

This chain joins TRBV4-2 and TRBJ2-1; TRBD1 matches at 10 bases. Germline CDR1 LGHNA, CDR2 YNFKEQ. The junction had 14 bases not matched to a gene; V was cut back by 4 bases and J by 8 bases. The CDR3 has 17 residues. CDR3 nucleotides: TGTGCCAGCAGCCTCGAGGATAGACAGGGGGCTTCTGATGAGCAGTTCTTC. It yields the protein CASSLEDRQGASDEQFF.

This chain joins TRBV5-1 and TRBJ1-2, with 7 bases that match TRBD1. Losses at the gene ends were 7 bases for V and 5 bases for J; bases not matched to a gene: 14. CDR3 length: 15 residues. The germline V gene has CDR1 SGHRS and CDR2 YFSETQ. This chain's CDR3 is CASASSGTASYGYTF. The CDR3 nucleotides read TGCGCCAGCGCTTCTTCTGGGACAGCCTCTTATGGCTACACCTTC.

There are a few counts of this clone. The J gene is TRBJ2-1, the V gene TRBV2; 13 nucleotides match TRBD2. There are 18 residues in the CDR3. Germline V CDR1 and CDR2: SNHLY, FYNNEI. Trimming cost V 5 bases and J 7 bases; bases outside gene matches: 14. The CDR3 sequence: CASSMGRPGLAGRNEQFF. The CDR3 nucleotides read TGTGCCAGCAGTATGGGGAGACCGGGACTAGCGGGAAGAAATGAGCAGTTCTTC.

Only a few counts were recorded for this clone. The V and J genes are TRBV7-6 and TRBJ1-2; 7 positions agree with TRBD1. CDR3 size: 13 residues. Germline V lookup: CDR1 SGHVS, CDR2 FNYEAQ. V trimming: 4 bases; J trimming: 6 bases; junction bases outside the gene matches: 5. CDR3 coding DNA: TGTGCCAGCAGCTCGGAGAGGGGGCATGGCTACACCTTC. Translated, it gives CASSSERGHGYTF.

V and J are TRBV15 and TRBJ2-7; D is uncertain. Germline V gives CDR1 LNHNV, CDR2 YYDKDF (reference sequence). The length of the CDR3 is 15 residues. The V end lost 0 bases, the J end lost 7 bases, and 16 bases lay between the germline ends. Here the CDR3 reads CATSRDLGAALEQYF. CDR3 in DNA: TGTGCCACCAGCAGAGATCTCGGTGCCGCGTTAGAGCAGTACTTC.

V and J are TRBV5-1 and TRBJ1-1; possibly TRBD1 for D (5 bases). Trimming left V 1 base short and J 3 bases short, with 13 bases between. The CDR3 spans 15 residues. Germline assignment: CDR1 SGHRS and CDR2 YFSETQ. CDR3 sequence reads: CASSLNGQGDTEAFF. CDR3 DNA sequence: TGCGCCAGCAGCTTGAACGGGCAGGGCGACACTGAAGCTTTCTTT.